Detailed here is one T cell receptor beta chain. Per the original data handling: Estimates of nucleated cell counts were drawn from the amplification of reference gene primers. Assay: immunoSEQ multiplex PCR; the TCRdb copy retains only in-frame clones and omits some. The DNA was the basis for D and trimming; V, J and clone size are from that table. The table has 100,000 to 140,000 clones, around 90% seen once. This entry comes from a study of blood T cell repertoires in COVID-19. In the study overall: Some COVID-19 samples were acute and others convalescent; all came from the United States, Italy and Spain. The cDNA or gDNA used as material had been derived from T cells, B-cell-depleted T cells, or PBMCs.

Germline CDR1 reads SNHLY; CDR2 reads FYNNEI. The germline V and J ends were trimmed by 4 bases and 9 bases, with 22 bases remaining between them. The CDR3 loop spans 15 amino acids. The chain uses TRBV2 and TRBJ2-7; D is perhaps TRBD2 (6 bases). The origin of this receptor is a man between 35 and 55 years old with active or convalescent COVID-19. The sequencing sample was made of peripheral blood. The CDR3 protein is CASSVLVGGDGRQYF. The CDR3 coding sequence is TGTGCCAGCAGTGTTCTAGTCGGAGGGGATGGGCGGCAGTACTTC. Variable domain in full (rest from reference TRBV2 and TRBJ2-7): EPEVTQTPSHQVTQMGQEVILRCVPISNHLYFYWYRQILGQKVEFLVSFYNNEISEKSEIFDDQFSVERPDGSNFTLKIRSTKLEDSAMYFCASSVLVGGDGRQYFGPGTRLTVT.